This is a list of T cell receptor beta chains from one sample in a study of T cell repertoires in cytomegalovirus infection. TCRdb analysed the reads with MiXCR anew, one entry per CDR3 protein. This sample has 450,000 to 550,000 distinct CDR3 sequences; approximately 15% occur once, and the top ten carry under 30%. The specimen sequenced was CD8+ T cells from PBMCs. The receptors were gathered from a human donor in good health (CMV status not recorded). Some clones in this sample may be carry-over from other donors' samples. The CDR3 runs from the conserved cysteine through the conserved F or W. D genes are given only for firm matches. Only part of the rows carry a size: once, few, many, or a class if the clone is expanded.

CDR3aa: CRARRTSGMFSYNEQFF
CDR3nt: TGCCGTGCTAGACGGACTAGCGGGATGTTCTCCTACAATGAGCAGTTCTTC
j_gene: TRBJ2-1
d_gene: TRBD2
abundance: -
v_gene: TRBV20-1

CDR3aa: CASSLPGLAGSGLQVF
CDR3nt: TGTGCCAGCAGCTTACCCGGGCTAGCGGGTTCCGGGTTGCAGGTCTTC
j_gene: TRBJ2-1
d_gene: TRBD2
abundance: -
v_gene: TRBV7-2

CDR3aa: CSARPLDRGLHYGYTF
CDR3nt: TGCAGTGCTAGACCCTTGGACAGGGGGTTACACTATGGCTACACCTTC
j_gene: TRBJ1-2
d_gene: TRBD1
abundance: few
v_gene: TRBV20-1

CDR3aa: CASSPTTGRIGYEQYF
CDR3nt: TGTGCCAGCAGTCCTACGACAGGGAGGATAGGCTACGAGCAGTACTTC
j_gene: TRBJ2-7
d_gene: -
abundance: few
v_gene: TRBV27

CDR3aa: CASSSPREDRGSYEQYF
CDR3nt: TGTGCCAGCAGTTCCCCCCGGGAGGACAGGGGCTCCTACGAGCAGTACTTC
j_gene: TRBJ2-7
d_gene: TRBD1
abundance: few
v_gene: TRBV28

CDR3aa: CASSLGGGGVGEKLFF
CDR3nt: TGTGCCAGCAGTTTAGGGGGTGGGGGGGTAGGAGAAAAACTGTTTTTT
j_gene: TRBJ1-4
d_gene: -
abundance: few
v_gene: TRBV12-3/TRBV12-4

CDR3aa: CASSLGLLIPDTQYF
CDR3nt: TGCGCCAGCAGCCTGGGACTCCTCATCCCAGATACGCAGTATTTT
j_gene: TRBJ2-3
d_gene: -
abundance: few
v_gene: TRBV5-1

CDR3aa: CASLQGNYGETF
CDR3nt: TGTGCCAGCTTACAGGGGAACTATGGCGAGACCTTC
j_gene: TRBJ1-2
d_gene: TRBD1
abundance: -
v_gene: TRBV7-8

CDR3aa: CASSQVPGPTVQYF
CDR3nt: TGCGCCAGCAGCCAAGTTCCGGGCCCTACGGTGCAGTACTTC
j_gene: TRBJ2-7
d_gene: -
abundance: many
v_gene: TRBV4-1

CDR3aa: CASTPRYGAYEQYF
CDR3nt: TGTGCAAGCACCCCCCGGTACGGAGCCTACGAGCAGTACTTC
j_gene: TRBJ2-7
d_gene: -
abundance: -
v_gene: TRBV7-4

CDR3aa: CASSFYGTDTQYF
CDR3nt: TGTGCCAGCAGCTTCTATGGCACAGATACGCAGTATTTT
j_gene: TRBJ2-3
d_gene: -
abundance: many
v_gene: TRBV7-2

CDR3aa: CASRSYSTGLLEKLFF
CDR3nt: TGTGCCAGCAGGAGTTATAGCACAGGCCTTTTGGAAAAACTGTTTTTT
j_gene: TRBJ1-4
d_gene: -
abundance: many
v_gene: TRBV6-8

CDR3aa: CASSRGDTYEQYF
CDR3nt: TGTGCCAGTAGTAGGGGTGACACCTACGAGCAGTACTTC
j_gene: TRBJ2-7
d_gene: -
abundance: few
v_gene: TRBV19

CDR3aa: CASSPDRGSAFF
CDR3nt: TGTGCCAGCAGCCCCGACAGAGGATCGGCTTTCTTT
j_gene: TRBJ1-1
d_gene: -
abundance: many
v_gene: TRBV28

CDR3aa: CASKNRGGAKNIQYF
CDR3nt: TGTGCCAGCAAGAATCGGGGAGGAGCCAAAAACATTCAGTACTTC
j_gene: TRBJ2-4
d_gene: -
abundance: many
v_gene: TRBV6-5

CDR3aa: CASSLRQTRYGYTF
CDR3nt: TGTGCCAGCAGCTTACGACAGACTCGATATGGCTACACCTTC
j_gene: TRBJ1-2
d_gene: -
abundance: -
v_gene: TRBV5-4

CDR3aa: CASSLEGAGADEQYF
CDR3nt: TGCGCCAGCAGCTTGGAGGGGGCAGGGGCAGACGAGCAGTACTTC
j_gene: TRBJ2-7
d_gene: TRBD1
abundance: few
v_gene: TRBV5-1

CDR3aa: CASSLRSGSLYEQYF
CDR3nt: TGTGCCAGCAGCTTAAGGAGCGGGAGCCTCTACGAGCAGTACTTC
j_gene: TRBJ2-7
d_gene: TRBD2
abundance: many
v_gene: TRBV7-8

CDR3aa: CASSAQGQEAFF
CDR3nt: TGTGCCAGCAGCGCCCAGGGACAAGAAGCTTTCTTT
j_gene: TRBJ1-1
d_gene: -
abundance: many
v_gene: TRBV7-9

CDR3aa: CASSFPRQGLNTEAFF
CDR3nt: TGTGCCAGCAGCTTCCCTCGACAGGGTCTAAACACTGAAGCTTTCTTT
j_gene: TRBJ1-1
d_gene: TRBD1
abundance: many
v_gene: TRBV7-6

CDR3aa: CASSRGTVLEAFF
CDR3nt: TGTGCCAGCAGCAGAGGGACGGTTCTTGAGGCTTTCTTT
j_gene: TRBJ1-1
d_gene: -
abundance: many
v_gene: TRBV11-2

CDR3aa: CASSLEGASGRNEQFF
CDR3nt: TGTGCCAGCAGCCTCGAAGGGGCTAGCGGGAGAAATGAGCAGTTCTTC
j_gene: TRBJ2-1
d_gene: TRBD2
abundance: few
v_gene: TRBV7-3

CDR3aa: CASSPWDKSNPEAFF
CDR3nt: TGTGCCAGCAGCCCGTGGGACAAATCGAACCCTGAAGCTTTCTTT
j_gene: TRBJ1-1
d_gene: -
abundance: few
v_gene: TRBV11-2

CDR3aa: CASIDRDGYTEAFF
CDR3nt: TGTGCCAGCATCGACAGGGATGGGTACACTGAAGCTTTCTTT
j_gene: TRBJ1-1
d_gene: TRBD1
abundance: many
v_gene: TRBV7-9

CDR3aa: CASSRLAGSSYNEQFF
CDR3nt: TGTGCCAGCAGTCGACTAGCGGGGAGCTCCTACAATGAGCAGTTCTTC
j_gene: TRBJ2-1
d_gene: TRBD2
abundance: many
v_gene: TRBV7-9

CDR3aa: CASSESTTYGYTF
CDR3nt: TGCGCCAGCAGTGAGTCGACCACCTATGGCTACACCTTC
j_gene: TRBJ1-2
d_gene: -
abundance: many
v_gene: TRBV10-1

CDR3aa: CASRTGEGYYGYTF
CDR3nt: TGTGCCAGCAGAACAGGGGAGGGGTACTATGGCTACACCTTC
j_gene: TRBJ1-2
d_gene: TRBD1
abundance: many
v_gene: TRBV27

CDR3aa: CASSFRAGGVEAFF
CDR3nt: TGTGCCAGCAGCTTCAGGGCGGGAGGGGTGGAAGCTTTCTTT
j_gene: TRBJ1-1
d_gene: -
abundance: many
v_gene: TRBV5-4

CDR3aa: CASSLDRDYEETQYF
CDR3nt: TGCGCCAGCAGCTTGGACCGGGACTACGAAGAGACCCAGTACTTC
j_gene: TRBJ2-5
d_gene: TRBD2
abundance: few
v_gene: TRBV5-1

CDR3aa: CASSPTSQEWSEQYF
CDR3nt: TGCGCCAGCAGCCCGACATCTCAAGAGTGGTCCGAGCAGTACTTC
j_gene: TRBJ2-7
d_gene: -
abundance: few
v_gene: TRBV10-2

CDR3aa: CASRRTVSYEQYF
CDR3nt: TGTGCCAGCAGGAGGACAGTTTCCTACGAGCAGTACTTC
j_gene: TRBJ2-7
d_gene: -
abundance: few
v_gene: TRBV6-1

CDR3aa: CASSGEGSNQPQHF
CDR3nt: TGTGCCAGCAGCGGGGAGGGTAGCAATCAGCCCCAGCATTTT
j_gene: TRBJ1-5
d_gene: -
abundance: many
v_gene: TRBV7-9

CDR3aa: CASSLSDGGESETQYF
CDR3nt: TGTGCCAGCAGCTTATCTGACGGGGGAGAGTCGGAGACCCAGTACTTC
j_gene: TRBJ2-5
d_gene: -
abundance: many
v_gene: TRBV7-9

CDR3aa: CASSPSNLGNEQFF
CDR3nt: TGTGCCAGCAGTCCATCGAACCTAGGGAATGAGCAGTTCTTC
j_gene: TRBJ2-1
d_gene: -
abundance: few
v_gene: TRBV27

CDR3aa: CASSRGQEPYPQYF
CDR3nt: TGTGCCAGCAGTCGAGGACAGGAACCCTACCCGCAGTACTTC
j_gene: TRBJ2-7
d_gene: TRBD1
abundance: many
v_gene: TRBV28

CDR3aa: CASSPQEYYGYTF
CDR3nt: TGTGCCAGCAGTCCTCAGGAATACTATGGCTACACCTTC
j_gene: TRBJ1-2
d_gene: -
abundance: -
v_gene: TRBV6-6

CDR3aa: CAIREAGGLGEQYF
CDR3nt: TGTGCCATCAGAGAAGCGGGAGGGCTAGGGGAGCAGTACTTC
j_gene: TRBJ2-7
d_gene: TRBD2
abundance: -
v_gene: TRBV10-3

CDR3aa: CASSPRDRGGSPLHF
CDR3nt: TGTGCCAGCAGTCCCCGGGACAGGGGAGGTTCACCCCTCCACTTT
j_gene: TRBJ1-6
d_gene: TRBD1
abundance: many
v_gene: TRBV27

CDR3aa: CASSHADGNSDIQYF
CDR3nt: TGTGCCAGCAGCCATGCAGACGGAAATTCAGACATTCAGTACTTC
j_gene: TRBJ2-4
d_gene: -
abundance: many
v_gene: TRBV12-3/TRBV12-4

CDR3aa: CASTASTYNEQFF
CDR3nt: TGTGCCAGCACCGCCTCGACCTACAATGAGCAGTTCTTC
j_gene: TRBJ2-1
d_gene: -
abundance: few
v_gene: TRBV27

CDR3aa: CASRARTGRDFRANVLTF
CDR3nt: TGTGCCAGCAGGGCCCGGACAGGGAGGGATTTTAGGGCCAACGTCCTGACTTTC
j_gene: TRBJ2-6
d_gene: -
abundance: few
v_gene: TRBV27

CDR3aa: CASSEDPGNTIYF
CDR3nt: TGTGCCAGCAGTGAGGACCCCGGAAACACCATATATTTT
j_gene: TRBJ1-3
d_gene: -
abundance: -
v_gene: TRBV11-2

CDR3aa: CASSPGGRLVADTQYF
CDR3nt: TGTGCCAGCAGCCCTGGGGGGAGATTGGTCGCAGATACGCAGTATTTT
j_gene: TRBJ2-3
d_gene: -
abundance: -
v_gene: TRBV11-2

CDR3aa: CASSTRLAGDADTQYF
CDR3nt: TGTGCCAGCAGCACCCGACTAGCGGGAGATGCAGATACGCAGTATTTT
j_gene: TRBJ2-3
d_gene: TRBD2
abundance: few
v_gene: TRBV9

CDR3aa: CASSLNGGADGYTF
CDR3nt: TGTGCCAGCAGCTTAAACGGGGGGGCGGACGGCTACACCTTC
j_gene: TRBJ1-2
d_gene: -
abundance: many
v_gene: TRBV7-3

CDR3aa: CASRRDGVQFF
CDR3nt: TGTGCCAGCAGACGGGACGGCGTTCAGTTCTTC
j_gene: TRBJ2-1
d_gene: -
abundance: many
v_gene: TRBV28

CDR3aa: CASSLAYLADYGYTF
CDR3nt: TGTGCCAGCAGTTTAGCATATTTGGCTGACTATGGCTACACCTTC
j_gene: TRBJ1-2
d_gene: -
abundance: many
v_gene: TRBV12-3/TRBV12-4

CDR3aa: CASRMAGSTPREQYF
CDR3nt: TGTGCCAGCAGAATGGCGGGGAGCACCCCCCGAGAGCAGTACTTC
j_gene: TRBJ2-7
d_gene: -
abundance: many
v_gene: TRBV6-2/TRBV6-3

CDR3aa: CASSARHLWGTEAFF
CDR3nt: TGTGCCAGCAGTGCACGGCATCTTTGGGGCACTGAAGCTTTCTTT
j_gene: TRBJ1-1
d_gene: -
abundance: -
v_gene: TRBV27